This T cell receptor (beta chain) emerged from a study of tumor-infiltrating lymphocytes in localized non-small cell lung cancer. Study as a whole: Tumor tissue and non-adjacent uninvolved lung came from each patient. Overall study results and limits: Not all patients were TCR sequenced, owing to tissue quantity.

Germline values: CDR1 SGHTA, CDR2 FQGNSA. V dropped 5 bases and J dropped 5 bases, with 9 bases sitting between them. This CDR3 has 13 residues. Repertoires were generated with immunoSEQ multiplex PCR, while TCRdb's copy carries only in-frame clones and drops some. The repertoire holds about 8,400 clones, with 77% as singletons. Comment on this clone: Its antigen is as yet unknown.

The origin of this receptor is a human donor with non-small cell lung cancer. J is TRBJ1-4 and V is TRBV7-2; D not certain. Sample: lung tumor tissue. The CDR3 DNA is TGTGCCAGCAGCCCGACCCCCAATGAAAAACTGTTTTTT. Residues: CASSPTPNEKLFF.